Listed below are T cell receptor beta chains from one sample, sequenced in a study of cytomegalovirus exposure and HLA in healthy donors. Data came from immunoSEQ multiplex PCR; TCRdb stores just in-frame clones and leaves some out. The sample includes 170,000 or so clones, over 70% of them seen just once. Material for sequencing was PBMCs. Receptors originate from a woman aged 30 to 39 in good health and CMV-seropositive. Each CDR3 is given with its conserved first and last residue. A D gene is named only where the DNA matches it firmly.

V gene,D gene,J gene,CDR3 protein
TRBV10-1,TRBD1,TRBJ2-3,CASSEFGRGPPYPQYF
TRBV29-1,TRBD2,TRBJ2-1,CSVDPSGVNNEQFF
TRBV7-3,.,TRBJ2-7,CASSLSSGLTYEQYF
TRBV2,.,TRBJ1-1,CASSEGGTEAFF
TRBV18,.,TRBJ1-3,CASSPMTDFSGNTIYF
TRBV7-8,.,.,CASSVPRGSSYEQYF
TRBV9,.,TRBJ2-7,CASSVDGDRVQEQYF
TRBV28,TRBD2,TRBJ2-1,CASRTSGTNNEQFF
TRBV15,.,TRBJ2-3,CATSQGATPGTITDTQYF
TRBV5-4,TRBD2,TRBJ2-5,CASSLDPGGGETQYF
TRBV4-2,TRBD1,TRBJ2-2,CASSQGQGAVGELFF
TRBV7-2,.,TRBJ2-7,CASSLGGTYEQYF
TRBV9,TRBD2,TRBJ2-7,CASSVESGLAGVEQYF
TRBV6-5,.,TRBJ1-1,CASSYSSKMNTEAFF
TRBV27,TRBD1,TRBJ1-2,CATAGQANIESYGYTF
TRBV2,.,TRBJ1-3,CASSVGEVGTIYF
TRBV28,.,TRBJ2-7,CASSLTQLHYF
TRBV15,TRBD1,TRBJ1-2,CATSLRTGGDYGYTF
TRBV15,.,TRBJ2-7,CATSLKAASSYEQYF
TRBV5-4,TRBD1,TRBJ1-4,CASSLDRGDEKLFF
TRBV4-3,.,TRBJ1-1,CASSQGTVLGQPMNTEAFF
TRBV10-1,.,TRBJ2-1,CASSERGPWWYNEQFF
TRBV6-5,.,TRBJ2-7,CASSYSVARSVQYF
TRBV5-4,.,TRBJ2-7,CASSFETQQGEQYF
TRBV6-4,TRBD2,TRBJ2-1,CASSDSWTSGPNEQFF
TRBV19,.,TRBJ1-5,CASSLQGIEPQHF
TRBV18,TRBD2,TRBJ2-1,CASSPTSGDSYNEQFF
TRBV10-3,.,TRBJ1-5,CAIRQGKGGNQPQHF
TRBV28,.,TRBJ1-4,CASSSPQGEKLFF
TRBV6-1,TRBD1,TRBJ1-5,CASSAGTGWEPQHF
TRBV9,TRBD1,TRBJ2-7,CASGEEAGGDEQYF
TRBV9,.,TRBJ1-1,CASSPHVAGVEAFF
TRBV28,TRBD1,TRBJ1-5,CASSLSGGHQPQHF
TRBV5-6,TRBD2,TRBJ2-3,CASSRTSADTQYF
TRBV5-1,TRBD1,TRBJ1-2,CASSLGGQNYGYTF
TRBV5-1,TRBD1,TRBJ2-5,CASTRTGGREETQYF
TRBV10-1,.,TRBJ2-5,CASSEGSFQETQYF
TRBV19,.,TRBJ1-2,CASSIGGDGYTF
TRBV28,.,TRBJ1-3,CASRIRTEGGTIYF
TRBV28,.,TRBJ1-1,CASIWGYRGGRAFF
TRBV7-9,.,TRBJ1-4,CASSREPLTNEKLFF
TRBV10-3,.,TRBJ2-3,CAISERRAGTDTQYF
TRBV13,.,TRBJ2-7,CASSLGAGVSYEQYF
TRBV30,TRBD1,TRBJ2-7,CACKGTGDYEQYF
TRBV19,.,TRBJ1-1,CASSNEHAGGWNTEAFF
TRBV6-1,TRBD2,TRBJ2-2,CASIRTSGSTGELFF
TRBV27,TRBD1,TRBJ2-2,CASSFVATGGTGELFF
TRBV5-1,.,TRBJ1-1,CASSLVQGENTEAFF
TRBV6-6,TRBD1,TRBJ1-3,CASGDSNSGNTIYF
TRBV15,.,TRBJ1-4,CATSRDQNEKLFF
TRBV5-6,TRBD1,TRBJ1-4,CASSFGTVGEKLFF
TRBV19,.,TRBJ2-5,CASSIAQGLGETQYF
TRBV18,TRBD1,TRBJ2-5,CASSPGQGGETQYF
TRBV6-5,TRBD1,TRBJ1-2,CASRITGGGYGYTF